This TCR beta chain emerged from a study of identifying expanded T cells in peripheral blood. Produced via immunoSEQ multiplex PCR; TCRdb's table is partial and in-frame only. The sample carries around 78,000 clones, 84% recorded once. This TCR was recovered from a person aged 18-70 years in good health. The material sequenced was blood.

Here the CDR3 DNA reads TGTGCCAGCAGCCTGGGACACCTGGAAGAGACCCAGTACTTC. It codes for CASSLGHLEETQYF. The chain recombines TRBV5-6 with TRBJ2-5; maybe TRBD1 (6 bases). Per the germline V gene, CDR1 is SGHDT and CDR2 is YYEEEE. The CDR3 has 14 amino acids. Trimming stripped 4 bases from V and 3 bases from J, with 13 bases between. Together with reference TRBV5-6 and TRBJ2-5, the CDR3 gives the full variable domain: DAGVTQSPTHLIKTRGQQVTLRCSPKSGHDTVSWYQQALGQGPQFIFQYYEEEERQRGNFPDRFSGHQFPNYSSELNVNALLLGDSALYLCASSLGHLEETQYFGPGTRLLVL.